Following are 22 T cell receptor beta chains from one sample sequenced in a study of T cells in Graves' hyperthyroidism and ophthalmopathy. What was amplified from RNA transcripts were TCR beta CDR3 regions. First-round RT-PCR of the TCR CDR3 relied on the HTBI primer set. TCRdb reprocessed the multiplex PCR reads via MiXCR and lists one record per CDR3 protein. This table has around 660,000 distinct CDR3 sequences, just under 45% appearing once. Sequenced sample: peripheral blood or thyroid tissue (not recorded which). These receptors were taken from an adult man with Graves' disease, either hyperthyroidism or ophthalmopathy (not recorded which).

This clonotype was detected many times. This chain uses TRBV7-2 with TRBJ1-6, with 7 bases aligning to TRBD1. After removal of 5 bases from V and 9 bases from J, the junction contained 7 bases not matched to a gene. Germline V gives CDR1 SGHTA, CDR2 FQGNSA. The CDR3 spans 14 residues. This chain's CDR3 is CASSAGQEFSPLHF. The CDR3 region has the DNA TGTGCCAGCAGCGCCGGACAGGAGTTTTCACCCCTCCACTTT.

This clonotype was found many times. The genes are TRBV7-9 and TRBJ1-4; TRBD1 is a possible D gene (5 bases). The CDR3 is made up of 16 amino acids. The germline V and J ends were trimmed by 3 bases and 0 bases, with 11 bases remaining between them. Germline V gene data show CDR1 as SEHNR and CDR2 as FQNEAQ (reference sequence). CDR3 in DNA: TGTGCCAGCAGCTTTGGGGACGGTGCAACTAATGAAAAACTGTTTTTT. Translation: CASSFGDGATNEKLFF.

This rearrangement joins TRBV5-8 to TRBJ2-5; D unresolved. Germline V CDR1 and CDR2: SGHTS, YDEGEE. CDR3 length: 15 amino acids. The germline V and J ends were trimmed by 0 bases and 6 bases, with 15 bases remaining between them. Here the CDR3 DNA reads TGTGCCAGCAGCTTGGCTTCCGGCCCTCGTAAGACCCAGTACTTC. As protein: CASSLASGPRKTQYF.

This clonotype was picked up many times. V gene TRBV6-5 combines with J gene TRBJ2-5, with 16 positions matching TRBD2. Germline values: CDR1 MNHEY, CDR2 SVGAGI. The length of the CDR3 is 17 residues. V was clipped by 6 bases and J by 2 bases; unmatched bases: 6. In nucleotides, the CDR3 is TGTGCCAGCAGCCGGGGGACTAGCGGGAGGGCTCAAGAGACCCAGTACTTC. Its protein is CASSRGTSGRAQETQYF.

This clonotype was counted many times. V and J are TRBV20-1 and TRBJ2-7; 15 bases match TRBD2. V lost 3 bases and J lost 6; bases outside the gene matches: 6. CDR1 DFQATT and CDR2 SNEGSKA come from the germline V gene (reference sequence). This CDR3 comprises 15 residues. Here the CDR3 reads CSASPGLAGGGEQYF. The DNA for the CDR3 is TGCAGTGCTAGCCCGGGACTAGCGGGAGGAGGCGAGCAGTACTTC.

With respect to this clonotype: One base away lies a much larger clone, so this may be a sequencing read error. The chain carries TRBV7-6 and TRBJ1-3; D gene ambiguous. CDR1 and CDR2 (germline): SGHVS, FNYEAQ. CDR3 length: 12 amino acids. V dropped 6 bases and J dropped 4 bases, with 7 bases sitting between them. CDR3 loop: CASRQRGNTIYF. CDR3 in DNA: TGTGCCAGCAGACAGAGAGGAAACACCATATATTTT.

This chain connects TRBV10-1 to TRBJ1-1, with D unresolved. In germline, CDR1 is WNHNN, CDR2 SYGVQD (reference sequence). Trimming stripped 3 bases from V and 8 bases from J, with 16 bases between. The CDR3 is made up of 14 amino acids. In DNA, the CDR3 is TGCGCCAGCAGTGATCGGGCGGCCGGCGAAGAAGCTTTCTTT. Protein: CASSDRAAGEEAFF.

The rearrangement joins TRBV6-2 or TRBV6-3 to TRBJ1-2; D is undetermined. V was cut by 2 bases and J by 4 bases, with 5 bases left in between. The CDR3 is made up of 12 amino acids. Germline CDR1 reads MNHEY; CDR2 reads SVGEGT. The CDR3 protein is CASSYEVYGYTF. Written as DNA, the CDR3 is TGTGCCAGCAGTTACGAAGTCTATGGCTACACCTTC.

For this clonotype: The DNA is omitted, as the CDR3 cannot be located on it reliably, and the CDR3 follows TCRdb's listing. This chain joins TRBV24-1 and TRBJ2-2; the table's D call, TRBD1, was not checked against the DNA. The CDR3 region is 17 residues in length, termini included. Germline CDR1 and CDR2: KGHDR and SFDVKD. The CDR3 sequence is CATSEAGGKCTPGSCFF.

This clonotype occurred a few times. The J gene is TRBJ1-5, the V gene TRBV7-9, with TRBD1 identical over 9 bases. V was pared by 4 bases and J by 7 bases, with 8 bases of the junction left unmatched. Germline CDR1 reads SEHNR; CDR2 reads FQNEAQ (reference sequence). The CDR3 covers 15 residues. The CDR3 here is CASSSGTGWGQPQHF. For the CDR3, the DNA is TGTGCCAGCAGCTCTGGGACAGGGTGGGGACAGCCCCAGCATTTT.

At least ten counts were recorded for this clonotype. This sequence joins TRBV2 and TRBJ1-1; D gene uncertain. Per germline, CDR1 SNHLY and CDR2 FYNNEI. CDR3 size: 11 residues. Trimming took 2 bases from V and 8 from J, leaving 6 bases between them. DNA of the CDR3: TGTGCCAGCAGTGAATACAGAGAAGCTTTCTTT. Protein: CASSEYREAFF.

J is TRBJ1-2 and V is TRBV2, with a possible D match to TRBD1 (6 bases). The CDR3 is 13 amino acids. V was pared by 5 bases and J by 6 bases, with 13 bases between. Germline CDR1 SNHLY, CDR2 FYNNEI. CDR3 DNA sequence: TGTGCCAGCAGTTTTCGGGGGGCCCATGGCTACACCTTC. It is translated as CASSFRGAHGYTF.

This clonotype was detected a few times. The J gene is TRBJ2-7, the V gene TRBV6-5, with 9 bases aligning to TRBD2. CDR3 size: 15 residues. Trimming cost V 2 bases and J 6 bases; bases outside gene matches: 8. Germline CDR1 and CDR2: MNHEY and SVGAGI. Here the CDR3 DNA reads TGTGCCAGCAGTTACGTTCTAGCGGGATACTCCGAGCAGTACTTC. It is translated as CASSYVLAGYSEQYF.

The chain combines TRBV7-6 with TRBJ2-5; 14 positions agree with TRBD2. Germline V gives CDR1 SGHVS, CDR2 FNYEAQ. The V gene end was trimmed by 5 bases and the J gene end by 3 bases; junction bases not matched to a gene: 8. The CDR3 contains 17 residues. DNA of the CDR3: TGTGCCAGCAGCCAAGACCCGGGACTAGCGGGAGAAGAGACCCAGTACTTC. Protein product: CASSQDPGLAGEETQYF.

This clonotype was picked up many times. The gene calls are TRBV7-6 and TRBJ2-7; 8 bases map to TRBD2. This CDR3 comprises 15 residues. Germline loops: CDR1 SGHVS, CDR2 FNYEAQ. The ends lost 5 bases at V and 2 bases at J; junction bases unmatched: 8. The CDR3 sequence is CASSPRTSSAYEQYF. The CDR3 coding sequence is TGTGCCAGCAGCCCCCGGACTAGCTCGGCCTACGAGCAGTACTTC.

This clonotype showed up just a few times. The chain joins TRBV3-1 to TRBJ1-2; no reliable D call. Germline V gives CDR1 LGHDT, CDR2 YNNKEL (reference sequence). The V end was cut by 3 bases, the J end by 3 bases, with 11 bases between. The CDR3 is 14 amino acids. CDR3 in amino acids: CASSQVGGHYGYTF. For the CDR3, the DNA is TGTGCCAGCAGCCAGGTGGGCGGACACTATGGCTACACCTTC.

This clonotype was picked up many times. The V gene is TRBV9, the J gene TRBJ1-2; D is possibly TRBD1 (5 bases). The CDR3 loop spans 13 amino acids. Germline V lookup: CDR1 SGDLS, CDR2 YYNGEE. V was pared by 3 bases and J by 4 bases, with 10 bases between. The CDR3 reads CASSGTQGYGYTF. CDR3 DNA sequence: TGTGCCAGCAGCGGGACCCAGGGCTATGGCTACACCTTC.

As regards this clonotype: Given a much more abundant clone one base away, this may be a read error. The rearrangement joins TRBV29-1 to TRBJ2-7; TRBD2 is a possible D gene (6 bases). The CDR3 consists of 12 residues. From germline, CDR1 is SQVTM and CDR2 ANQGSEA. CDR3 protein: CGVVGGPYEQYF. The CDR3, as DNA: TGCGGCGTTGTCGGGGGACCGTACGAGCAGTACTTC.

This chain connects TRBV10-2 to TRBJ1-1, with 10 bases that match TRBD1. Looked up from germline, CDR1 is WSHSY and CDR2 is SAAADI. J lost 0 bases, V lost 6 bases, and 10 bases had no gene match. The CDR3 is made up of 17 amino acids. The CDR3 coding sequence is TGCGCCAGCAGCTTGCAGGGACAGGGGTTTATGAACACTGAAGCTTTCTTT. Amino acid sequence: CASSLQGQGFMNTEAFF.

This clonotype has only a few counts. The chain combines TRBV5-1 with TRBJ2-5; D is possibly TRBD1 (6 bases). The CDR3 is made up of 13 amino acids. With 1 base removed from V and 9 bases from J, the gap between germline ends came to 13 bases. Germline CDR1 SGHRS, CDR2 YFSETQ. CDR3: CASSLQQGRSQYF. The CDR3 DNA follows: TGCGCCAGCAGCTTGCAACAGGGACGGTCCCAGTACTTC.

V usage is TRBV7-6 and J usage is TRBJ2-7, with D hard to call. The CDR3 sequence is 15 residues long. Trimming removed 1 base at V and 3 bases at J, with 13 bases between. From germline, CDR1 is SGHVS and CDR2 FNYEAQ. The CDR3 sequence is CASSLVQPSYYEQYF. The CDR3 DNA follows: TGTGCCAGCAGCTTAGTGCAGCCTTCCTACTACGAGCAGTACTTC.

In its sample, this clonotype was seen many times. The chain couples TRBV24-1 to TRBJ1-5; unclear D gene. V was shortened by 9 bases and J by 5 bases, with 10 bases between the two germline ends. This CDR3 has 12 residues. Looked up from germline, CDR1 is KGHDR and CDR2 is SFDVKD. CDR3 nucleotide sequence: TGTGCCACCCAGGACGGTGATCAGCCCCAGCATTTT. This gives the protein CATQDGDQPQHF.